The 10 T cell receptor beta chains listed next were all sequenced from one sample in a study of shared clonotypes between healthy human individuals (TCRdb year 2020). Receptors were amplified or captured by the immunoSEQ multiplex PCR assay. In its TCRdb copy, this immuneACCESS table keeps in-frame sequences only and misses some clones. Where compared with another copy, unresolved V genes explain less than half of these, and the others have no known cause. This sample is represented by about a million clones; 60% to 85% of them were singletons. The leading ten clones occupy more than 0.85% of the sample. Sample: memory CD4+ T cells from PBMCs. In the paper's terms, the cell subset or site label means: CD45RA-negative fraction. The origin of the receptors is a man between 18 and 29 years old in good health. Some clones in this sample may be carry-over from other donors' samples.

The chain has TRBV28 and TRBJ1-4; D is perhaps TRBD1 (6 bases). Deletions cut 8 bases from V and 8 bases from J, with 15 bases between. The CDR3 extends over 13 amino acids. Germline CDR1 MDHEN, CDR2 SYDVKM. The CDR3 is CASGWRGEEKLFF. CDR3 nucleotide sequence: TGTGCCAGCGGATGGAGGGGGGAAGAAAAACTGTTTTTT.

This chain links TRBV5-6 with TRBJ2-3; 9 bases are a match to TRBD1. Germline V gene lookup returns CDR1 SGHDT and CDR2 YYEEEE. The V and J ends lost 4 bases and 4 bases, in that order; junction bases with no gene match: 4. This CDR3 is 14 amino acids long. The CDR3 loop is CASSNRQGADTQYF. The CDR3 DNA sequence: TGTGCCAGCAGCAATAGACAGGGGGCAGATACGCAGTATTTT.

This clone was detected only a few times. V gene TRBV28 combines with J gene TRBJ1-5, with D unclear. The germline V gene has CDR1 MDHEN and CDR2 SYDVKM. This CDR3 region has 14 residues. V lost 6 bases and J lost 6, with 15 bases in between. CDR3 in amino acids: CASRTVGLAQPQHF. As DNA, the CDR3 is TGTGCCAGCAGGACCGTGGGTTTAGCTCAGCCCCAGCATTTT. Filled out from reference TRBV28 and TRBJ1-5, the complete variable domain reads DVKVTQSSRYLVKRTGEKVFLECVQDMDHENMFWYRQDPGLGLRLIYFSYDVKMKEKGDIPEGYSVSREKKERFSLILESASTNQTSMYLCASRTVGLAQPQHFGDGTRLSIL.

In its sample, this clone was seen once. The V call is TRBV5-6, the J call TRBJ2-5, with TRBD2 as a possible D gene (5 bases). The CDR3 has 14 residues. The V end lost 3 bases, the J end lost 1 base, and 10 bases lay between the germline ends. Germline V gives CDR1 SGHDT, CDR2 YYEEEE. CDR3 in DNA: TGTGCCAGCAGCTACGAGCGGACCCAAGAGACCCAGTACTTC. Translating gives CASSYERTQETQYF.

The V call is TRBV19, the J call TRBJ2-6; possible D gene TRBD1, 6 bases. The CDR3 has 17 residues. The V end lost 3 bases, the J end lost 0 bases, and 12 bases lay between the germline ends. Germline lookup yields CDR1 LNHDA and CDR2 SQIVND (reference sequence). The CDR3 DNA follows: TGTGCCAGTAGTATCCATCAGGGGTCCTCTGGGGCCAACGTCCTGACTTTC. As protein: CASSIHQGSSGANVLTF.

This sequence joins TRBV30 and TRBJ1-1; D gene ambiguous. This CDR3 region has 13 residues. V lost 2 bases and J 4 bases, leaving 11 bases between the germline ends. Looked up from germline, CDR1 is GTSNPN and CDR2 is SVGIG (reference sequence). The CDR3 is CAWSLSGSTEAFF. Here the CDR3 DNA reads TGTGCCTGGAGTCTCTCTGGGTCCACTGAAGCTTTCTTT.

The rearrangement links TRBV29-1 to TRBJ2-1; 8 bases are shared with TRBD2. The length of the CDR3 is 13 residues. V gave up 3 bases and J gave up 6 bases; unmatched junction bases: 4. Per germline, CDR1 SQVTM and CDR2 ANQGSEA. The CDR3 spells CSVDSGTPNEQFF. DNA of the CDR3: TGCAGCGTTGATAGCGGGACTCCCAATGAGCAGTTCTTC.

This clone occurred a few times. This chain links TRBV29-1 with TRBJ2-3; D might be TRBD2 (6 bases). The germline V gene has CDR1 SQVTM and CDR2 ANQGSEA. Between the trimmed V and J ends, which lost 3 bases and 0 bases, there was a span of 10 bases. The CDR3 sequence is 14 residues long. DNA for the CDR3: TGCAGCGTTGAGGTTAGCGGTAGCACAGATACGCAGTATTTT. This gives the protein CSVEVSGSTDTQYF.

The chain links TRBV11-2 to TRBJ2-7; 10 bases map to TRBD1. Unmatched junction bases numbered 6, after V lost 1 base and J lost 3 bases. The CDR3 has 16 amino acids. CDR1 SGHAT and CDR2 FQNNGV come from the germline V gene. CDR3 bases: TGTGCCAGCAGCTTAGGGTCCGGGACAGGGGTCTACGAGCAGTACTTC. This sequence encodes CASSLGSGTGVYEQYF.

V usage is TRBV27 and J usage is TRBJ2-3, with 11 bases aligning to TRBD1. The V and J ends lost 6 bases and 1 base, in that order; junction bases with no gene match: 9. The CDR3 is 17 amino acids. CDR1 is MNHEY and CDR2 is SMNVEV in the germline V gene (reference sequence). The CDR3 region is CASSPGQGAPGTDTQYF. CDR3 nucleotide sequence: TGTGCCAGCAGCCCCGGACAGGGGGCGCCGGGCACAGATACGCAGTATTTT.